Described below is a single T cell receptor beta chain sequence and its context. The data derive from a study of blood T cell repertoires in COVID-19. The CDR3 covers 17 residues. Germline V CDR1 and CDR2: LGHNA, YNFKEQ. Trimming shortened V by 0 bases and J by 9 bases, and 18 bases separated the two germline ends. The assay was immunoSEQ multiplex PCR, and TCRdb's table has in-frame clones only and misses some. The sample includes 250,000 to 350,000 clones, 70% to 90% seen only once; the top ten take approximately 13%. The sequenced sample consisted of peripheral blood. The chain combines TRBV4-2 with TRBJ1-6, with D maybe TRBD1 (6 bases). The origin of this receptor is a woman aged 55-70 years with acute or convalescent COVID-19. The CDR3 spells CASSQDPRGQRPSPLHF. In DNA, the CDR3 is TGTGCCAGCAGCCAAGATCCCCGCGGACAGCGTCCTTCACCCCTCCACTTT.